The 2 T cell receptor beta chains in this list originate from one sample, sequenced in a study of shared clonotypes between healthy human individuals. The method was immunoSEQ multiplex PCR; TCRdb's version includes in-frame clones alone and lacks a portion of them. The sample yields a few million clones, approximately 96% seen once. Sequences were obtained from naive CD4+ T cells sorted from blood. The subset denotes: CD45RA+ positively selected. The receptors come from a man aged 18 to 30 in good health.

The V and J genes are TRBV23-1 and TRBJ2-2; tentatively, D is TRBD1 (6 bases). TRBV23-1 is assigned to the ORF class and has an uncertain function. CDR3 length equals 17 residues. Trimming cost V 3 bases and J 0 bases, with 14 bases left between them. The CDR3 coding sequence is TGCGCCAGCAGTCATCGACTGTACAGGGCGAACACCGGGGAGCTGTTTTTT. As protein: CASSHRLYRANTGELFF.

The rearrangement links TRBV2 to TRBJ1-4, with D unresolved. The germline V gene has CDR1 SNHLY and CDR2 FYNNEI. V shed 4 bases and J shed 1 base, with 10 bases lying between them. This CDR3 is 15 amino acids long. The chain's CDR3 is CASSGGPRTNEKLFF. The CDR3 DNA follows: TGTGCCAGCAGTGGTGGCCCAAGAACTAATGAAAAACTGTTTTTT.